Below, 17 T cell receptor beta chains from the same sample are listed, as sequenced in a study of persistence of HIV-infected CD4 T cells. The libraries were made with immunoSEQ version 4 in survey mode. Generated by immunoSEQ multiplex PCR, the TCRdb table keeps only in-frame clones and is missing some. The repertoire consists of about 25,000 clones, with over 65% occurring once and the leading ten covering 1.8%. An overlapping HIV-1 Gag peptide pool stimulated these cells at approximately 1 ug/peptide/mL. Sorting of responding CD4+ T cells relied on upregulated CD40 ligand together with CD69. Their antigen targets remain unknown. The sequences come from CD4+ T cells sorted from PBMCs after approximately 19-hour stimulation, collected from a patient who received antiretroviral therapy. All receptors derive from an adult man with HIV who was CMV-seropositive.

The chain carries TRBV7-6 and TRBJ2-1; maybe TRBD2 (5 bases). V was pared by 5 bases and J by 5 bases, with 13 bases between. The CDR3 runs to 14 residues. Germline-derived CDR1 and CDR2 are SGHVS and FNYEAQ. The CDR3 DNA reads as TGTGCCAGCAGCCGACGGGATACGAACAATGAGCAGTTCTTC. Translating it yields CASSRRDTNNEQFF.

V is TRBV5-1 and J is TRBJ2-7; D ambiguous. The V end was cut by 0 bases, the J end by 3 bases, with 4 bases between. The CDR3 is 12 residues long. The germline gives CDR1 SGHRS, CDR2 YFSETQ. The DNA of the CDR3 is TGCGCCAGCAGCTTGGACAACTACGAGCAGTACTTC. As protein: CASSLDNYEQYF.

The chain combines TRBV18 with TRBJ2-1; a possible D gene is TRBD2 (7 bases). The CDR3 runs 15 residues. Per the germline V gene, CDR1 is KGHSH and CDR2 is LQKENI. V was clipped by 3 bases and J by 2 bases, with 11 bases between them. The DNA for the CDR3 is TGTGCCAGCTCACCCCCGGGGGGCCCCTACAATGAGCAGTTCTTC. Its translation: CASSPPGGPYNEQFF.

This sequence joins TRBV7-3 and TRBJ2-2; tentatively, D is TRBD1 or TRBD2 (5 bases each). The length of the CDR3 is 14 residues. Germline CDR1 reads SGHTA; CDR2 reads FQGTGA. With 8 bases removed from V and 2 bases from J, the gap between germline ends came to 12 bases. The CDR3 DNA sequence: TGTGCCAGCCGCCCGGGGCGCAACACCGGGGAGCTGTTTTTT. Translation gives CASRPGRNTGELFF.

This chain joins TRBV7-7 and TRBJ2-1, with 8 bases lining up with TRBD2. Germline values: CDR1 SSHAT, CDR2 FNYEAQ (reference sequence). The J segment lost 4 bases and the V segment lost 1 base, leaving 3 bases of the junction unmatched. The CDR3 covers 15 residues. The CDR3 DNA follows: TGTGCCAGCAGCTTAGACGGGGGGGCTTACAATGAGCAGTTCTTC. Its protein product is CASSLDGGAYNEQFF. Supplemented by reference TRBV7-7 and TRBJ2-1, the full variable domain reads GAGVSQSPRYKVTKRGQDVTLRCDPISSHATLYWYQQALGQGPEFLTYFNYEAQPDKSGLPSDRFSAERPEGSISTLTIQRTEQRDSAMYRCASSLDGGAYNEQFFGPGTRLTVL.

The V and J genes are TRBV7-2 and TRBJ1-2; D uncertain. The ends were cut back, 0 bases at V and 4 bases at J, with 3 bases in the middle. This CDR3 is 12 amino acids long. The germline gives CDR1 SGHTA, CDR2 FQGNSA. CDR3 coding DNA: TGTGCCAGCAGCTTAGCCCCCTATGGCTACACCTTC. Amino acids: CASSLAPYGYTF.

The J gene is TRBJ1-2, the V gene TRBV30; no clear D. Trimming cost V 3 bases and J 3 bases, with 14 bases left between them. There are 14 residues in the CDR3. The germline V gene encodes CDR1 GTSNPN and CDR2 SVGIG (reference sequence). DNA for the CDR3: TGTGCCTGGAGAGGTAACTTACGGGACTATGGCTACACCTTC. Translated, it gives CAWRGNLRDYGYTF.

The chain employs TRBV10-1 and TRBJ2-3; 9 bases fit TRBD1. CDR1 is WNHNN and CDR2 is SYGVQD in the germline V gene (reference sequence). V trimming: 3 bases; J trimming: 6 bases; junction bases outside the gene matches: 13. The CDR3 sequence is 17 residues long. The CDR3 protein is CASSDRRTGEGRDTQYF. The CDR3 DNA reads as TGCGCCAGCAGTGACCGGCGGACAGGGGAGGGGAGGGATACGCAGTATTTT.

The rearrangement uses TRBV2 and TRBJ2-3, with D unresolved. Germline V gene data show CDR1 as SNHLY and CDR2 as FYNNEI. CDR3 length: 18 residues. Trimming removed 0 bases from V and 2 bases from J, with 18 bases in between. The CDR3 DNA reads TGTGCCAGCAGTGAAGCCCGCTTCTCCAGGAGCTACACAGATACGCAGTATTTT. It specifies CASSEARFSRSYTDTQYF.

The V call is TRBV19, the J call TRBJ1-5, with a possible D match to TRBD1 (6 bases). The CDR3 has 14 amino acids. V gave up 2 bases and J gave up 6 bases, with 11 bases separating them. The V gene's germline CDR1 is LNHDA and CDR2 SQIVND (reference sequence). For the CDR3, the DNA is TGTGCCAGTAGTATAAACAGGGAAGTTCAGCCCCAGCATTTT. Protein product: CASSINREVQPQHF.

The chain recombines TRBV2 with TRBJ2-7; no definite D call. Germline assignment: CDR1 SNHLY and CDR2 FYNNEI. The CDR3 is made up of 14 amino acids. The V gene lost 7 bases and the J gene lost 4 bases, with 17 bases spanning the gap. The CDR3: CASKTMASTYEQYF. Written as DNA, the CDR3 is TGTGCCAGCAAGACGATGGCCAGTACTTACGAGCAGTACTTC. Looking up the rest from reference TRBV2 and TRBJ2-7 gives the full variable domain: EPEVTQTPSHQVTQMGQEVILRCVPISNHLYFYWYRQILGQKVEFLVSFYNNEISEKSEIFDDQFSVERPDGSNFTLKIRSTKLEDSAMYFCASKTMASTYEQYFGPGTRLTVT.

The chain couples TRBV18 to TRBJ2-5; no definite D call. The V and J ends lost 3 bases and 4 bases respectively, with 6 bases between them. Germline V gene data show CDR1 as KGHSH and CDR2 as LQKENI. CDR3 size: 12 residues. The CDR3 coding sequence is TGTGCCAGCTCACCGAGCTTAGAGACCCAGTACTTC. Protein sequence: CASSPSLETQYF. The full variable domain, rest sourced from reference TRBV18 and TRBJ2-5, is NAGVMQNPRHLVRRRGQEARLRCSPMKGHSHVYWYRQLPEEGLKFMVYLQKENIIDESGMPKERFSAEFPKEGPSILRIQQVVRGDSAAYFCASSPSLETQYFGPGTRLLVL.

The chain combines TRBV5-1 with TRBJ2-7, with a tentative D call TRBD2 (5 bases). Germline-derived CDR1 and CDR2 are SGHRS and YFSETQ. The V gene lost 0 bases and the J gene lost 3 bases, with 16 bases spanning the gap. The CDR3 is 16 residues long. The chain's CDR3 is CASSLASGSPGYEQYF. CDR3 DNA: TGCGCCAGCAGCTTGGCCAGCGGAAGCCCAGGCTACGAGCAGTACTTC.

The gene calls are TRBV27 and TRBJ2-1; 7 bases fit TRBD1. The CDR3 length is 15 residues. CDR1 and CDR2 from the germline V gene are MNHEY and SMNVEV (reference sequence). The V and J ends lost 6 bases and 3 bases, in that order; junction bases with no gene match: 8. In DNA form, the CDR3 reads TGTGCCAGCAGCCTACGACAGGGCGACTACAATGAGCAGTTCTTC. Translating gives CASSLRQGDYNEQFF.

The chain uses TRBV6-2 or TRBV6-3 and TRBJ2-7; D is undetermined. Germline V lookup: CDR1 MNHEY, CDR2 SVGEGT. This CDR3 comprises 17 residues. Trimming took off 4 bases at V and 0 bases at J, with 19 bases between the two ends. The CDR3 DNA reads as TGTGCCAGCAGTTCAGTACAACAACTCTTAAGCTCCTACGAGCAGTACTTC. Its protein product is CASSSVQQLLSSYEQYF.

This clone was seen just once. CDR3: CASSLGQVNQPQHF. The CDR3 DNA sequence: TGTGCCAGCAGCTTAGGACAGGTTAATCAGCCCCAGCATTTT. The chain is built from TRBV7-9 and TRBJ1-5, with D possibly TRBD1 on 6 matching bases. V was clipped by 1 base and J by 4 bases, with 8 bases between them. Germline CDR1 SEHNR, CDR2 FQNEAQ (reference sequence). The CDR3 is 14 amino acids.

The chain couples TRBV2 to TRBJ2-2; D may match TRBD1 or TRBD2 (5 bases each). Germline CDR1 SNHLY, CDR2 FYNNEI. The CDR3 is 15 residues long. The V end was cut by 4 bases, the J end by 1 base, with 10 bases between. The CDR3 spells CASSGAGRNTGELFF. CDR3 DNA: TGTGCCAGCAGTGGGGCAGGGAGGAACACCGGGGAGCTGTTTTTT.